This T cell receptor beta chain was sequenced for a study of tumor-infiltrating lymphocytes in oesophageal squamous cell carcinoma. The CDR3 covers 13 residues. V was pared by 5 bases and J by 10 bases, with 4 bases of the junction left unmatched. CDR1 is MNHNS and CDR2 is SASEGT in the germline V gene. TCRdb independently ran MiXCR on the PCR reads; one entry per CDR3 protein. The repertoire holds 10,000 to 15,000 distinct CDR3 sequences, roughly three fifths seen once, with less than 35% in the top ten. This clonotype was recorded at least ten times. A read error is possible here, since a much larger clone lies one base away.

Material: esophageal tumor tissue. The TCR originated in a female donor with esophageal squamous cell carcinoma. The V gene is TRBV6-1, the J gene TRBJ2-1; 11 nucleotides line up with TRBD1. For the CDR3, the DNA is TGTGCCAGCAGTAGGACAGGGGGCTACGAGCAGTTCTTC. Translated: CASSRTGGYEQFF.